This T cell receptor (beta chain) was sequenced for a study of shared clonotypes between healthy human individuals. Every donor was a Caucasian adult from Nashville, Tennessee. The assay was carried out at the deep level. Sequencing of unsorted PBMC DNA was carried out using ten immunoSEQ deep assay plates. In the original workflow: ImmunoSEQ output held junction-only sequences without quality scores, so filtering differed. Assay used: immunoSEQ multiplex PCR; TCRdb lists only in-frame clones, some missing. The D gene and trimming were derived from the DNA, and the V and J assignments and clone size from that table. The sample contains about half a million clones, about 85% of which appear only once. Per germline, CDR1 KGHSY and CDR2 FQNENV. V lost 7 bases and J lost 6, with 18 bases in between. This CDR3 region has 14 residues.

Sequences were obtained from PBMCs. This receptor was taken from a woman aged 40 to 49 in good health. Some clones in this sample may be carry-over from other donors' samples. The chain uses TRBV16 and TRBJ1-2; no firm D call. CDR3 in DNA: TGTGCCAGCACCAGCCAGAAGCTGAGCGATGGCTACACCTTC. Protein product: CASTSQKLSDGYTF.